This passage covers 3 T cell receptor beta chains from one sample sequenced in a study of cytomegalovirus exposure and HLA in healthy donors. The PCR had 60 Vbeta and 13 Jbeta primers. Only in-frame clones appear in the TCRdb table, and some are missing; sequencing was by immunoSEQ multiplex PCR. Recorded here are tens of thousands of clones; the top ten clones represent 15%. Sequenced input: PBMCs. The origin of the receptors is a man aged 45-65 years in good health and CMV-seropositive.

V is TRBV7-2 and J is TRBJ2-3; D is unclear. The CDR3 contains 14 residues. The germline gives CDR1 SGHTA, CDR2 FQGNSA. V was cut by 5 bases and J by 6 bases, with 15 bases left in between. CDR3: CASSLDWSLDTQYF. The CDR3, as DNA: TGTGCCAGCAGCCTCGACTGGAGTTTGGATACGCAGTATTTT.

The chain has TRBV4-3 and TRBJ2-3, with 9 bases identical to TRBD2. Trimming at V came to 0 bases and at J to 5 bases, leaving 12 bases not matched to a gene. CDR3 size: 18 residues. Germline assignment: CDR1 LGHNA and CDR2 YSLEER. Written as DNA, the CDR3 is TGCGCCAGCAGCCAAGACGGGTTAGCGGGAGAATCAAGAGATACGCAGTATTTT. Its translation: CASSQDGLAGESRDTQYF.

The chain carries TRBV15 and TRBJ2-7; D possibly corresponds to TRBD1 (6 bases). The length of the CDR3 is 15 residues. The V end lost 2 bases, the J end lost 1 base, and 12 bases lay between the germline ends. Germline CDR1 reads LNHNV; CDR2 reads YYDKDF (reference sequence). CDR3 loop: CATSRSRTASYEQYF. In nucleotides, the CDR3 is TGTGCCACCAGCAGATCCCGGACAGCGTCCTACGAGCAGTACTTC. The complete variable domain, with remaining parts taken from reference TRBV15 and TRBJ2-7, reads DAMVIQNPRYQVTQFGKPVTLSCSQTLNHNVMYWYQQKSSQAPKLLFHYYDKDFNNEADTPDNFQSRRPNTSFCFLDIRSPGLGDTAMYLCATSRSRTASYEQYFGPGTRLTVT.